Sequencing of this T cell receptor (beta chain) was carried out in a study of T cells in Graves' hyperthyroidism and ophthalmopathy. From RNA transcripts, TCR beta CDR3 regions were amplified. A set of HTBI primers served as the primers for a first-round RT-PCR of the TCR CDR3. TCRdb redid the calling of the multiplex PCR reads with MiXCR, one entry per CDR3 protein. The sample records hundreds of thousands of distinct CDR3 sequences, about 15% being singletons. V lost 5 bases, J lost 1 base, and 3 bases stayed unmatched. There are 14 residues in the CDR3. Germline lookup yields CDR1 SGHTA and CDR2 FQGNSA. This clonotype was found many times.

Sample: blood. The rearrangement uses TRBV7-2 and TRBJ2-5, with 8 bases matching TRBD1. The source is a woman aged 25 to 39 with Graves' hyperthyroidism. CDR3 nucleotides: TGTGCCAGCAGCGGGGGACAGGCCCAAGAGACCCAGTACTTC. This codes for CASSGGQAQETQYF.